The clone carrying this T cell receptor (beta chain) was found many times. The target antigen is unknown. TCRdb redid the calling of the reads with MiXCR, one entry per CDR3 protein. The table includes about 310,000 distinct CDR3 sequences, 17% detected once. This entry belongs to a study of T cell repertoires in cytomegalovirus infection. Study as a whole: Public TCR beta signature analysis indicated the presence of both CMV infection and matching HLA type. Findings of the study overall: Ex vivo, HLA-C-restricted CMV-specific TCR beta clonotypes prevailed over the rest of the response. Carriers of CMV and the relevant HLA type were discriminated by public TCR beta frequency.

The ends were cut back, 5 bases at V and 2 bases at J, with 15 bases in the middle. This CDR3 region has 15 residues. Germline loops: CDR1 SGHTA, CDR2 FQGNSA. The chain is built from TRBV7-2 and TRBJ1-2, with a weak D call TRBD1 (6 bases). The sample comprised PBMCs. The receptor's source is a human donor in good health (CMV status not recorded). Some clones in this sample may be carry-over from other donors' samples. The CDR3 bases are TGTGCCAGCAGCAAACAGGGTCGGGCGAACTATGGCTACACCTTC. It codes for CASSKQGRANYGYTF.